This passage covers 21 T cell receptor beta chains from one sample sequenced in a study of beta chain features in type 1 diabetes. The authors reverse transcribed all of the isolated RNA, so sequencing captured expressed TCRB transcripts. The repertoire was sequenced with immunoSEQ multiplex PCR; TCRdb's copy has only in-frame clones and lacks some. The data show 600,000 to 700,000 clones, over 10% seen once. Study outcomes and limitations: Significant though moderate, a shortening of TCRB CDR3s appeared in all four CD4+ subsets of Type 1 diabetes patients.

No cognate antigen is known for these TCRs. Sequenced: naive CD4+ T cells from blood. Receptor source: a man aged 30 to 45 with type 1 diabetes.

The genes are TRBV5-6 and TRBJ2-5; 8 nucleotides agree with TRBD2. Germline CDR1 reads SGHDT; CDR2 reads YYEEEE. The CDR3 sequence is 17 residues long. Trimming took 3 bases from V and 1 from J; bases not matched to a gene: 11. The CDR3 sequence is CASSSLGSGGSQETQYF. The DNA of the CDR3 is TGTGCCAGCAGCTCTCTCGGCAGCGGGGGCTCCCAAGAGACCCAGTACTTC.

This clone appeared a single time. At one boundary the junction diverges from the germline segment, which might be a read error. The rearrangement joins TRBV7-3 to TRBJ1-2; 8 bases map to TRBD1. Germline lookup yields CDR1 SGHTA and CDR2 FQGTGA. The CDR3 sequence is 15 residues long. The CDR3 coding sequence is TGTGCTAGCAGCTTAACCGGACAGGGCAACTCTGGCTACACCTTC. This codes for CASSLTGQGNSGYTF.

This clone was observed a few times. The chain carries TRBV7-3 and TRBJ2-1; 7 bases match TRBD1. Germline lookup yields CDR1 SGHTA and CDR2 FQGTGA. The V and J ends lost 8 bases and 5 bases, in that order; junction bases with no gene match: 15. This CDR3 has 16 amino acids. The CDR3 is CASALAGTETNNEQFF. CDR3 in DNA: TGTGCCAGCGCTTTAGCCGGGACAGAGACAAACAATGAGCAGTTCTTC.

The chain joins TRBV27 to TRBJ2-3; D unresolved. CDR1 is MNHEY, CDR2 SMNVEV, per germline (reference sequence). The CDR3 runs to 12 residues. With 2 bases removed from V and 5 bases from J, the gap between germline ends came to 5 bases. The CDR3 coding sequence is TGTGCCAGCAGTTTAGAAGGAGATACGCAGTATTTT. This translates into CASSLEGDTQYF.

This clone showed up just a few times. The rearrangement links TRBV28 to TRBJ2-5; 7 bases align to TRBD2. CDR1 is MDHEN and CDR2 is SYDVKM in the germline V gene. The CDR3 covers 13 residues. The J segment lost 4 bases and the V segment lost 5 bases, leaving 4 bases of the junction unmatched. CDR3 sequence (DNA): TGTGCCAGCAGTCAACCGGGGGGAGAGACCCAGTACTTC. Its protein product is CASSQPGGETQYF. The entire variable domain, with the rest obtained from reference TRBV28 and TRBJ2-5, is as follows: DVKVTQSSRYLVKRTGEKVFLECVQDMDHENMFWYRQDPGLGLRLIYFSYDVKMKEKGDIPEGYSVSREKKERFSLILESASTNQTSMYLCASSQPGGETQYFGPGTRLLVL.

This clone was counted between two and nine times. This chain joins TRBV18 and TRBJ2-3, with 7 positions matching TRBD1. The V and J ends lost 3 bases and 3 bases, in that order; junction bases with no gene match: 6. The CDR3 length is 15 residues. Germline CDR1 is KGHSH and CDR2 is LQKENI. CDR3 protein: CASSPAGTDTDTQYF. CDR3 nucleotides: TGTGCCAGCTCACCCGCCGGGACAGATACAGATACGCAGTATTTT.

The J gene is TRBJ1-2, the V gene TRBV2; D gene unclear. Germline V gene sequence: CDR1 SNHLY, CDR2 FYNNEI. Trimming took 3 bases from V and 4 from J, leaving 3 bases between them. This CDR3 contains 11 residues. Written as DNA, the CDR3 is TGTGCCAGCAGTGACCGCTATGGCTACACCTTC. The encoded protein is CASSDRYGYTF.

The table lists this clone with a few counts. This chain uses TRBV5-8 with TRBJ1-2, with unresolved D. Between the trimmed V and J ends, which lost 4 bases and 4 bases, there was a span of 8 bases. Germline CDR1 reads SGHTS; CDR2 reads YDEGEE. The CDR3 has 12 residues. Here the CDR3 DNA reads TGTGCCAGCAGCCCGAGGCTCTATGGCTACACCTTC. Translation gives CASSPRLYGYTF.

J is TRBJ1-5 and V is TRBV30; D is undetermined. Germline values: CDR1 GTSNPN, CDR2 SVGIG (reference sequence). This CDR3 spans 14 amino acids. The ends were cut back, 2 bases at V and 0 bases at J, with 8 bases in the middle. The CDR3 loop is CAWSTGGSNQPQHF. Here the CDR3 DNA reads TGTGCCTGGAGTACGGGCGGTAGCAATCAGCCCCAGCATTTT.

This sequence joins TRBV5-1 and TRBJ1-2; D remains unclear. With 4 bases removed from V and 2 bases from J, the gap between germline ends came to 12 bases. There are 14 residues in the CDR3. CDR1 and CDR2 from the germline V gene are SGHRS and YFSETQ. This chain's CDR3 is CASSLDLLNYGYTF. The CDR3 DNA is TGCGCCAGCAGCCTGGACCTCCTAAACTATGGCTACACCTTC. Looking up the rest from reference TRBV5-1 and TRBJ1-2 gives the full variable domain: KAGVTQTPRYLIKTRGQQVTLSCSPISGHRSVSWYQQTPGQGLQFLFEYFSETQRNKGNFPGRFSGRQFSNSRSEMNVSTLELGDSALYLCASSLDLLNYGYTFGSGTRLTVV.

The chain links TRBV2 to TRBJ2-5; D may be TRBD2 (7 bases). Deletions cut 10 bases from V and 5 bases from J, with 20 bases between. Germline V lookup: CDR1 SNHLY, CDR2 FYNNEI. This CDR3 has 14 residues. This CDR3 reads CATGRGGREETQYF. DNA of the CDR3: TGTGCCACCGGTCGCGGGGGCAGGGAGGAGACCCAGTACTTC.

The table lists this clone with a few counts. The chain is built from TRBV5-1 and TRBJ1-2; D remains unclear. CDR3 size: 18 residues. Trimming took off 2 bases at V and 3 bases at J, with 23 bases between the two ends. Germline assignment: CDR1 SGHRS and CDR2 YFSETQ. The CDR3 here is CASSFVGPIIGDHYGYTF. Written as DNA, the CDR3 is TGCGCCAGCAGCTTTGTTGGCCCGATCATCGGGGATCACTATGGCTACACCTTC.

The CDR3 DNA is TGTGCCAGCAGGGCCGACAGCAGCTCCTACAATGAGCAGTTCTTC. Residues: CASRADSSSYNEQFF. The genes are TRBV6-6 and TRBJ2-1; maybe TRBD1 (5 bases). Trimming took 6 bases from V and 0 from J, leaving 12 bases between them. Germline loops: CDR1 MNHNY, CDR2 SVGAGI (reference sequence). This CDR3 is 15 amino acids long.

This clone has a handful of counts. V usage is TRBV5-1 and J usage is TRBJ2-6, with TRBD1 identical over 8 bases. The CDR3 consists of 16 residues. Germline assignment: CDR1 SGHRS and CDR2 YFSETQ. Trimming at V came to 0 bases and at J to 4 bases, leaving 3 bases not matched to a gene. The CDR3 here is CASSLGTGRGANVLTF. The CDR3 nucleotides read TGCGCCAGCAGCTTGGGGACAGGGAGAGGGGCCAACGTCCTGACTTTC.

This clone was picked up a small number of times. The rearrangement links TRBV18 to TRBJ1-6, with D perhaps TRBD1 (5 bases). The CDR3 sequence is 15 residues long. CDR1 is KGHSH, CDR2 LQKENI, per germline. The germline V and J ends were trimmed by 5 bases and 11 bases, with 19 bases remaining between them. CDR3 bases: TGTGCCAGCTCAGTAACGCAGGGTGACGGGGCACCCCTCCACTTT. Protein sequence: CASSVTQGDGAPLHF.

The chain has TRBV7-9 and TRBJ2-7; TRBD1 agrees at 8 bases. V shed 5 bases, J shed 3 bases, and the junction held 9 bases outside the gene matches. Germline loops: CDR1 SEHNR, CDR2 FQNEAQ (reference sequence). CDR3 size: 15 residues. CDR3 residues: CASSRTGKFNYEQYF. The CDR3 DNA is TGTGCCAGCAGCCGGACAGGGAAATTTAACTACGAGCAGTACTTC. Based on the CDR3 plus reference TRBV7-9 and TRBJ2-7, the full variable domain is DTGVSQNPRHKITKRGQNVTFRCDPISEHNRLYWYRQTLGQGPEFLTYFQNEAQLEKSRLLSDRFSAERPKGSFSTLEIQRTEQGDSAMYLCASSRTGKFNYEQYFGPGTRLTVT.

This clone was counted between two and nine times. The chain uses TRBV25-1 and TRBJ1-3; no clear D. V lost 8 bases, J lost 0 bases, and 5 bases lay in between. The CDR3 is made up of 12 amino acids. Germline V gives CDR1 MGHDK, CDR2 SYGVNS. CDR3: CASGFSGNTIYF. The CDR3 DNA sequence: TGTGCCAGCGGATTCTCTGGAAACACCATATATTTT.

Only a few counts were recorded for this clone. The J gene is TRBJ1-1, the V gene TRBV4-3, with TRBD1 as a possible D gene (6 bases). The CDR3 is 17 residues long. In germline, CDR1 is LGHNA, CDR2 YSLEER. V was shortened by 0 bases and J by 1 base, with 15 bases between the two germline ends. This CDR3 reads CASSQDEGGIGNTEAFF. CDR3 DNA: TGCGCCAGCAGCCAAGATGAGGGGGGAATTGGGAACACTGAAGCTTTCTTT.

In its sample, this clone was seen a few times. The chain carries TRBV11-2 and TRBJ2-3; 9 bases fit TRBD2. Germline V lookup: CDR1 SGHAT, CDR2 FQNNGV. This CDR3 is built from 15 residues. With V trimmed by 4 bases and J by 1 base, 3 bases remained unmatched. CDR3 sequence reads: CASSSQRGGTDTQYF. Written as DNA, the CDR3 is TGTGCCAGCAGCTCCCAGCGGGGGGGCACAGATACGCAGTATTTT.

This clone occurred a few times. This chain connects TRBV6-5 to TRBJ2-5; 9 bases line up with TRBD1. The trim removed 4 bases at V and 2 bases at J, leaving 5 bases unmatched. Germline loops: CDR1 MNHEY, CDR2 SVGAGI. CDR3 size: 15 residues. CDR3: CASSSGQGYQETQYF. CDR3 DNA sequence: TGTGCCAGCAGTTCGGGACAGGGCTATCAAGAGACCCAGTACTTC.

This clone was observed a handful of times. The CDR3 spells CASGSGQGRDEQFF. The CDR3 DNA is TGTGCTAGTGGTTCCGGACAGGGGAGGGATGAGCAGTTCTTC. This sequence joins TRBV12-5 and TRBJ2-1, with 9 positions matching TRBD1. V shed 4 bases, J shed 8 bases, and the junction held 6 bases outside the gene matches. This CDR3 has 14 residues. Germline CDR1 is LGHNT and CDR2 is FRNRAP.